A single sample gave rise to the 19 T cell receptor beta chains below, sequenced in a study of blood T cell repertoires in COVID-19. Method: immunoSEQ multiplex PCR; TCRdb's copy keeps in-frame clones and lacks some. Found here are 150,000 to 190,000 clones, roughly 80% of them singletons; the top ten hold roughly 3.7%. The sequenced sample was peripheral blood. All receptors derive from a woman aged 80 or over with acute or convalescent COVID-19.

The V gene is TRBV7-2, the J gene TRBJ2-3; 9 bases line up with TRBD2. V was pared by 6 bases and J by 2 bases, with 9 bases of the junction left unmatched. Germline CDR1 and CDR2: SGHTA and FQGNSA. The CDR3 is 16 residues long. In DNA, the CDR3 is TGTGCCAGCAGACGAGGGACTAGCCCAAACACAGATACGCAGTATTTT. Amino acid sequence: CASRRGTSPNTDTQYF.

J is TRBJ1-5 and V is TRBV18, with 7 bases matching TRBD1. The J segment lost 4 bases and the V segment lost 3 bases, leaving 3 bases of the junction unmatched. Germline assignment: CDR1 KGHSH and CDR2 LQKENI. There are 14 residues in the CDR3. The CDR3 loop is CASSPDRANQPQHF. Written as DNA, the CDR3 is TGTGCCAGCTCACCCGACAGGGCAAATCAGCCCCAGCATTTT. Full variable domain (missing parts from reference TRBV18 and TRBJ1-5): NAGVMQNPRHLVRRRGQEARLRCSPMKGHSHVYWYRQLPEEGLKFMVYLQKENIIDESGMPKERFSAEFPKEGPSILRIQQVVRGDSAAYFCASSPDRANQPQHFGDGTRLSIL.

This clone turned up a few times. The CDR3 sequence is CASSQPGTSGTTDTQYF. The CDR3 coding sequence is TGTGCCAGCAGCCAACCCGGGACTAGCGGGACTACAGATACGCAGTATTTT. This chain uses TRBV4-2 with TRBJ2-3, with TRBD2 matching 13 bases. The junction had 5 bases not matched to a gene; V was cut back by 2 bases and J by 3 bases. CDR3 length equals 17 residues. The germline gives CDR1 LGHNA, CDR2 YNFKEQ.

The table lists this clone with a count of one. The gene calls are TRBV7-2 and TRBJ1-2; D uncertain. This CDR3 has 12 residues. Germline V gene lookup returns CDR1 SGHTA and CDR2 FQGNSA. V lost 1 base and J lost 5, with 5 bases in between. CDR3 amino acids: CASSLDRYGYTF. CDR3 DNA: TGTGCCAGCAGCTTAGACAGATATGGCTACACCTTC.

The chain carries TRBV6-5 and TRBJ2-5; 11 bases map to TRBD2. V lost 6 bases and J lost 4; bases outside the gene matches: 7. This CDR3 is 15 amino acids long. Germline V gene sequence: CDR1 MNHEY, CDR2 SVGAGI. CDR3 nucleotides: TGTGCCAGCAGATTAGCGGGGGGGCCAGGAGAGACCCAGTACTTC. Translated, it gives CASRLAGGPGETQYF.

The chain carries TRBV9 and TRBJ2-3; TRBD1 aligns across 7 bases. V dropped 0 bases and J dropped 2; count of bases not matched to a gene: 15. This CDR3 has 19 amino acids. CDR1 and CDR2 from the germline V gene are SGDLS and YYNGEE. The CDR3 region is CASSVGRQSGQKSTDTQYF. CDR3 coding DNA: TGTGCCAGCAGCGTAGGCCGGCAATCGGGACAGAAATCCACAGATACGCAGTATTTT.

The chain's CDR3 is CSVTENYGYTF. CDR3 nucleotide sequence: TGCAGCGTAACAGAGAACTATGGCTACACCTTC. The V call is TRBV29-1, the J call TRBJ1-2; the D is unclear. Per the germline V gene, CDR1 is SQVTM and CDR2 is ANQGSEA. The V end was cut by 6 bases, the J end by 2 bases, with 7 bases between. The CDR3 is 11 residues long.

CDR3 nucleotides: TGTGCCAGCTCGTCTACCGGGACAGGGGGGGGGAGCAATCAGCCCCAGCATTTT. As protein: CASSSTGTGGGSNQPQHF. The chain links TRBV18 to TRBJ1-5, with TRBD1 matching over 11 bases. Germline trimming cut 6 bases from V and 1 base from J; bases unmatched to any gene: 11. Germline assignment: CDR1 KGHSH and CDR2 LQKENI. The CDR3 has 18 residues. Full variable domain (remainder filled in from reference TRBV18 and TRBJ1-5): NAGVMQNPRHLVRRRGQEARLRCSPMKGHSHVYWYRQLPEEGLKFMVYLQKENIIDESGMPKERFSAEFPKEGPSILRIQQVVRGDSAAYFCASSSTGTGGGSNQPQHFGDGTRLSIL.

The rearrangement joins TRBV7-3 to TRBJ2-1; 7 bases fit TRBD1. V lost 1 base, J lost 6 bases, and 6 bases stayed unmatched. CDR3 length: 15 residues. Per the germline V gene, CDR1 is SGHTA and CDR2 is FQGTGA. CDR3: CASSLRRQGPNEQFF. The CDR3 DNA is TGTGCCAGCAGCTTAAGGAGACAGGGTCCCAATGAGCAGTTCTTC.

Turning to this clone: The junction departs from the called germline gene at one end, perhaps through a read error. J is TRBJ2-1 and V is TRBV7-9, with TRBD2 matching 9 bases. CDR3 length equals 17 residues. Germline CDR1 reads SEHNR; CDR2 reads FQNEAQ (reference sequence). The CDR3: CASSLAQTSGLYNEQFF. DNA of the CDR3: TGTGCCAGCAGCCTAGCTCAGACTAGCGGACTCTACAATGAGCAGTTCTTC.

The V gene is TRBV2, the J gene TRBJ2-2; 8 bases fit TRBD1. The length of the CDR3 is 16 residues. V dropped 8 bases and J dropped 4; count of bases not matched to a gene: 12. Germline CDR1 SNHLY, CDR2 FYNNEI. The CDR3: CASRDGTGVLTGELFF. In DNA form, the CDR3 reads TGTGCCAGCCGAGACGGGACAGGCGTTCTCACCGGGGAGCTGTTTTTT. The full variable domain, in which reference TRBV2 and TRBJ2-2 provide the parts outside the CDR3, is EPEVTQTPSHQVTQMGQEVILRCVPISNHLYFYWYRQILGQKVEFLVSFYNNEISEKSEIFDDQFSVERPDGSNFTLKIRSTKLEDSAMYFCASRDGTGVLTGELFFGEGSRLTVL.

This sequence joins TRBV7-8 and TRBJ1-5; D is ambiguous. Trimming stripped 6 bases from V and 3 bases from J, with 6 bases between. Germline values: CDR1 SGHVS, CDR2 FQNEAQ. This CDR3 has 12 amino acids. The CDR3: CASSHTNQPQHF. The CDR3 coding sequence is TGTGCCAGCAGTCACACCAATCAGCCCCAGCATTTT. Drawing the rest from reference TRBV7-8 and TRBJ1-5, the complete variable domain is GAGVSQSPRYKVAKRGQDVALRCDPISGHVSLFWYQQALGQGPEFLTYFQNEAQLDKSGLPSDRFFAERPEGSVSTLKIQRTQQEDSAVYLCASSHTNQPQHFGDGTRLSIL.

The chain is built from TRBV3-1 (or the pseudogene TRBV3-2) and TRBJ2-5, with D maybe TRBD2 (6 bases). The germline CDR1 and CDR2 sequences are LGHDT and YNNKEL (reference sequence). CDR3 length: 17 amino acids. The V end was cut by 3 bases, the J end by 0 bases, with 17 bases between. The CDR3 DNA follows: TGTGCCAGCAGCCACCTTCCTTTAGTAGCGGACCAAGAGACCCAGTACTTC. Translated: CASSHLPLVADQETQYF.

The CDR3 here is CSASIAGGLPEQYF. The CDR3 DNA follows: TGCAGTGCTAGTATAGCGGGGGGGCTACCCGAGCAGTACTTC. The gene calls are TRBV20-1 and TRBJ2-7, with 11 nucleotides matching TRBD2. Germline CDR1 reads DFQATT; CDR2 reads SNEGSKA (reference sequence). This CDR3 comprises 14 residues. V lost 3 bases to trimming and J lost 6 bases; unmatched junction nucleotides: 7.

The V gene is TRBV29-1, the J gene TRBJ1-1, with 7 bases lining up with TRBD1. V lost 4 bases and J lost 1; bases outside the gene matches: 6. CDR3 length equals 14 residues. Germline assignment: CDR1 SQVTM and CDR2 ANQGSEA. In nucleotides, the CDR3 is TGCAGCGTTGCTCAAGACAGGGAGAACACTGAAGCTTTCTTT. Its protein is CSVAQDRENTEAFF.

The J gene is TRBJ2-1, the V gene TRBV4-1, with D possibly matching TRBD2 (7 bases). The CDR3 covers 14 residues. Trimming removed 3 bases at V and 10 bases at J, with 16 bases between. Per germline, CDR1 MGHRA and CDR2 YSYEKL. CDR3 residues: CASSHDGGPREQFF. Here the CDR3 DNA reads TGCGCCAGCAGCCATGACGGGGGGCCACGGGAGCAGTTCTTC.

Written as DNA, the CDR3 is TGTGCCAGCAGTTCTCCAGGGAGGGAGTACTTC. Translated, it gives CASSSPGREYF. The V and J genes are TRBV5-5 and TRBJ2-7, with 7 bases fitting TRBD2. Germline CDR1 reads SGHKS; CDR2 reads YYEKEE (reference sequence). The V and J ends lost 5 bases and 11 bases, in that order; junction bases with no gene match: 7. This CDR3 region has 11 residues.

The chain joins TRBV6-5 to TRBJ1-1, with D maybe TRBD1 (6 bases). The CDR3 is made up of 16 amino acids. Germline assignment: CDR1 MNHEY and CDR2 SVGAGI. The V and J ends lost 2 bases and 5 bases respectively, with 18 bases between them. The chain's CDR3 is CASSYHGQGRRTEAFF. As DNA, the CDR3 is TGTGCCAGCAGTTACCACGGTCAGGGGCGGCGGACTGAAGCTTTCTTT.

The chain links TRBV5-4 to TRBJ2-7; 9 nucleotides agree with TRBD1. Losses at the gene ends were 3 bases for V and 5 bases for J; bases not matched to a gene: 6. CDR3 length: 14 amino acids. In germline, CDR1 is SGHNT, CDR2 YYREEE (reference sequence). The CDR3 reads CASSSQGAPNEQYF. The DNA of the CDR3 is TGTGCCAGCAGCTCACAGGGGGCGCCCAACGAGCAGTACTTC. The full variable domain, completed using reference TRBV5-4 and TRBJ2-7, is ETGVTQSPTHLIKTRGQQVTLRCSSQSGHNTVSWYQQALGQGPQFIFQYYREEENGRGNFPPRFSGLQFPNYSSELNVNALELDDSALYLCASSSQGAPNEQYFGPGTRLTVT.